This TCR beta chain was obtained from a study of human T cells and chemical hapten exposure. Study-level findings and limits: DPC sensitization did not alter TCRs above 1 in 1000 frequency.

The V and J ends lost 0 bases and 5 bases, in that order; junction bases with no gene match: 10. The germline V gene encodes CDR1 SGHNT and CDR2 YYREEE (reference sequence). The CDR3 runs to 16 residues. TCRdb independently ran MiXCR on the RACE reads; one entry per CDR3 protein. The sample contains around 350,000 distinct CDR3 sequences, around 5% of which appear only once. As for time point: pre-sensitization, week 0. Treatment described: therapeutic diphenylcyclopropenone sensitization with weekly scalp DPC. This clonotype has just a few counts. Its antigen is currently unknown. This chain connects TRBV5-4 to TRBJ2-5, with 7 nucleotides matching TRBD1. This sample comprised whole blood, obtained in connection with sensitization to the hapten diphenylcyclopropenone (DPC). This receptor was taken from a woman between 18 and 29 years old with alopecia areata. Some clones in this sample may be carry-over from other donors' samples. The CDR3 is CASSLGGGRQGETQYF. CDR3 nucleotides: TGTGCCAGCAGCTTGGGAGGGGGCCGCCAAGGGGAGACCCAGTACTTC.